Each of the 21 T cell receptor beta chains below was sequenced from the same sample in a study of blood T cell repertoires in COVID-19. The assay was immunoSEQ multiplex PCR, and TCRdb's table has in-frame clones only and misses some. The sample consists of about 38,000 clones, approximately 90% of them appearing once. Sequencing used peripheral blood. Every receptor here comes from a man between 65 and 85 years old with active COVID-19.

The chain links TRBV9 to TRBJ2-4; D possibly corresponds to TRBD2 (5 bases). Looked up from germline, CDR1 is SGDLS and CDR2 is YYNGEE. The CDR3 has 14 amino acids. V lost 3 bases and J 6 bases, leaving 13 bases between the germline ends. CDR3 DNA: TGTGCCAGCAGCGCCGGGGTGTCCCTAAACATTCAGTACTTC. Translation: CASSAGVSLNIQYF.

V and J are TRBV4-3 and TRBJ1-1; tentative D call: TRBD1 (6 bases). The CDR3 totals 13 residues. Per the germline V gene, CDR1 is LGHNA and CDR2 is YSLEER. V was clipped by 3 bases and J by 11 bases, with 16 bases between them. This CDR3 is CASSHRGQGLAFF. The CDR3 DNA is TGCGCCAGCAGCCATCGTGGGCAGGGGTTGGCTTTCTTT.

The chain joins TRBV24-1 to TRBJ2-5; D is undetermined. V was pared by 5 bases and J by 5 bases, with 11 bases between. The V gene's germline CDR1 is KGHDR and CDR2 SFDVKD. This CDR3 spans 13 amino acids. Written as DNA, the CDR3 is TGTGCCACCAGTGTGGCAGGCTGGGAGACCCAGTACTTC. Translation: CATSVAGWETQYF.

V is TRBV19 and J is TRBJ2-7; D is perhaps TRBD1 (6 bases). Trimming removed 8 bases at V and 2 bases at J, with 16 bases between. Germline CDR1 and CDR2: LNHDA and SQIVND (reference sequence). This CDR3 spans 14 amino acids. The DNA of the CDR3 is TGTGCCAGTCGTCGGGGTGGACAGACCTACGAGCAGTACTTC. It is translated as CASRRGGQTYEQYF.

The gene calls are TRBV6-5 and TRBJ2-1; 8 bases are shared with TRBD2. V lost 0 bases and J lost 8; bases outside the gene matches: 9. Germline-derived CDR1 and CDR2 are MNHEY and SVGAGI. The CDR3 runs 16 residues. CDR3 coding DNA: TGTGCCAGCAGTTACTCGTTATCTAGCGGGCGCGATGAGCAGTTCTTC. It translates to CASSYSLSSGRDEQFF.

The chain combines TRBV28 with TRBJ1-2; no definite D call. CDR3 length: 13 residues. With 5 bases removed from V and 8 bases from J, the gap between germline ends came to 15 bases. The V gene's germline CDR1 is MDHEN and CDR2 SYDVKM. For the CDR3, the DNA is TGTGCCAGCAGTATTCCCGGCCGCGGAGGCTACACCTTC. This translates into CASSIPGRGGYTF.

This chain uses TRBV4-3 with TRBJ2-7, with 8 bases identical to TRBD2. With V trimmed by 0 bases and J by 12 bases, 10 bases remained unmatched. This CDR3 has 14 residues. Germline loops: CDR1 LGHNA, CDR2 YSLEER. The CDR3: CASSQDAREGITYF. CDR3 DNA: TGCGCCAGCAGCCAAGATGCCCGGGAGGGAATAACGTACTTC.

The chain carries TRBV5-1 and TRBJ2-2; perhaps TRBD1 as D (5 bases). The CDR3 contains 11 residues. Trimming took off 1 base at V and 13 bases at J, with 8 bases between the two ends. In germline, CDR1 is SGHRS, CDR2 YFSETQ. CDR3 nucleotide sequence: TGCGCCAGCAGCTTGTCAGGGTCGCTGTTTTTT. Residues: CASSLSGSLFF.

The gene calls are TRBV12-2 and TRBJ1-1; the table's D call, TRBD1, was not checked against the DNA. TRBV12-2 is reported as a pseudogene. The CDR3 totals 21 residues. CDR3 sequence reads: CASRLWSGDGDICGGCTEAFF. CDR3 nucleotide sequence: TGTGCAAGTCGCTTATGGTCTGGGGACGGGGACATTTGCGGCGGTTGCACTGAAGCTTTCTTT.

The chain carries TRBV4-3 and TRBJ2-7; the D is unclear. CDR3 length equals 16 residues. Germline CDR1 is LGHNA and CDR2 is YSLEER. Between the trimmed V and J ends, which lost 0 bases and 2 bases, there was a span of 14 bases. The CDR3 loop reads CASSQDWQEKAYEQYF. In DNA, the CDR3 is TGCGCCAGCAGCCAAGATTGGCAGGAAAAGGCCTACGAGCAGTACTTC.

The chain uses TRBV7-3 and TRBJ2-3; 9 bases are shared with TRBD1. Germline V lookup: CDR1 SGHTA, CDR2 FQGTGA. This CDR3 is built from 16 residues. J lost 6 bases, V lost 2 bases, and 9 bases had no gene match. Here the CDR3 reads CASSLGGTGSMDTQYF. The CDR3 nucleotides are TGTGCCAGCAGCTTAGGGGGGACAGGGTCAATGGATACGCAGTATTTT.

J is TRBJ2-5 and V is TRBV27, with 9 bases fitting TRBD2. Germline CDR1 reads MNHEY; CDR2 reads SMNVEV (reference sequence). This CDR3 has 13 residues. Trimming removed 3 bases from V and 8 bases from J; junction bases left unmatched: 4. The DNA for the CDR3 is TGTGCCAGCAGTTTCGCTAGCGGGGTTACCCAGTACTTC. Amino acids: CASSFASGVTQYF.

This chain joins TRBV21-1 and TRBJ1-2. TRBV21-1 is an annotated pseudogene. The CDR3 contains 14 residues. CDR3 amino acids: CASSKVHSNYGYTF. The CDR3 coding sequence is TGTGCCAGCAGCAAAGTCCATAGCAACTATGGCTACACCTTC.

This chain connects TRBV6-4 to TRBJ2-3, with D possibly matching TRBD1 (5 bases). Germline CDR1 reads MRHNA; CDR2 reads SNTAGT. V lost 2 bases and J lost 5, with 11 bases in between. CDR3 length equals 14 residues. The CDR3, as DNA: TGTGCCAGCAGTGACCAGGGTTCGGGAGATACGCAGTATTTT. Protein product: CASSDQGSGDTQYF.

The chain uses TRBV21-1 and TRBJ2-3; the listed D gene, TRBD2, was not tested against the DNA. TRBV21-1 is assigned pseudogene status. The CDR3 sequence is 13 residues long. This chain's CDR3 is CASSKKGRDTQYF. CDR3 DNA: TGTGCCAGCAGCAAAAAGGGGAGGGATACGCAGTATTTT.

The V call is TRBV9, the J call TRBJ2-1; 8 nucleotides agree with TRBD2. J was trimmed by 9 bases and V by 3 bases; bases with no gene match: 11. CDR3 size: 15 residues. The V gene's germline CDR1 is SGDLS and CDR2 YYNGEE. CDR3 sequence (DNA): TGTGCCAGCAGCGAGAGGACCGGGGGGGTTCTTGAGCAGTTCTTC. Encoded protein: CASSERTGGVLEQFF.

The chain combines TRBV30 with TRBJ2-1; D gene ambiguous. The V gene lost 0 bases and the J gene lost 2 bases, with 11 bases spanning the gap. Germline V gene sequence: CDR1 GTSNPN, CDR2 SVGIG (reference sequence). The CDR3 spans 15 residues. CDR3 in amino acids: CAWSVGLGPYNEQFF. The CDR3 DNA reads as TGTGCCTGGAGTGTAGGTCTAGGCCCCTACAATGAGCAGTTCTTC.

The chain has TRBV18 and TRBJ1-1; TRBD1 aligns across 8 bases. The germline V gene has CDR1 KGHSH and CDR2 LQKENI. The CDR3 spans 13 residues. V lost 6 bases to trimming and J lost 8 bases; unmatched junction nucleotides: 8. The CDR3 reads CASSPTGAREAFF. The CDR3 DNA sequence: TGTGCCAGCTCCCCGACAGGGGCCAGGGAAGCTTTCTTT.

The chain has TRBV5-1 and TRBJ2-6; D is unresolved. Trimming cost V 7 bases and J 0 bases, with 11 bases left between them. Looked up from germline, CDR1 is SGHRS and CDR2 is YFSETQ. CDR3 length equals 15 residues. For the CDR3, the DNA is TGCGCCAGCGGGCTTCGAGTCTCTGGGGCCAACGTCCTGACTTTC. It translates to CASGLRVSGANVLTF.

The CDR3: CASSKTSFTQYF. CDR3 nucleotide sequence: TGTGCCAGCAGCAAGACTAGCTTTACGCAGTATTTT. The V gene is TRBV7-9, the J gene TRBJ2-3; 7 bases agree with TRBD2. The length of the CDR3 is 12 residues. Trimming at V came to 5 bases and at J to 8 bases, leaving 4 bases not matched to a gene. CDR1 and CDR2 (germline): SEHNR, FQNEAQ (reference sequence).

V usage is TRBV7-2 and J usage is TRBJ2-5, with TRBD2 matching over 8 bases. Germline trimming cut 0 bases from V and 2 bases from J; bases unmatched to any gene: 8. The V gene's germline CDR1 is SGHTA and CDR2 FQGNSA. The CDR3 is 17 residues long. DNA of the CDR3: TGTGCCAGCAGCTTAGCCTTACTAGCGGCGGCACAAGAGACCCAGTACTTC. It codes for CASSLALLAAAQETQYF.